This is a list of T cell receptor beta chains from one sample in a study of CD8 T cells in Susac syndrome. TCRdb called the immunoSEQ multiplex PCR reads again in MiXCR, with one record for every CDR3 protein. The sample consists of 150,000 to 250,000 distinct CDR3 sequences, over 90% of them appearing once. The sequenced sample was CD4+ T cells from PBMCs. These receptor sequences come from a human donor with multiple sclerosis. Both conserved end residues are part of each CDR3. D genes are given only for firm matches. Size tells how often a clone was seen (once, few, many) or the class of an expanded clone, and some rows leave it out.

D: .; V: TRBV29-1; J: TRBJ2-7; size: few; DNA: TGCAGCGTCGGTAGAGGGAGGTCCTACGAGCAGTACTTC; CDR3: CSVGRGRSYEQYF
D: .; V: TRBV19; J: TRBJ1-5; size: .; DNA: TGTGCCAGTAGTGTCAGGGTATTCAATCAGCCCCAGCATTTT; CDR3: CASSVRVFNQPQHF
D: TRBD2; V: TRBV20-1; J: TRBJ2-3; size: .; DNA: TGCAGTGCTAGGCGAGGTAGCGGGGATACGCAGTATTTT; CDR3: CSARRGSGDTQYF
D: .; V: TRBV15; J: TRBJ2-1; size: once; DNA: TGTGCCACCAGCACAAAAGGGAGTGAGCAGTTCTTC; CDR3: CATSTKGSEQFF
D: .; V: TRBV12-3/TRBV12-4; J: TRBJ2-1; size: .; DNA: TGTGCCAGCAGTTTAGGGGGCGGGCGGAATGAGCAGTTCTTC; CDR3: CASSLGGGRNEQFF
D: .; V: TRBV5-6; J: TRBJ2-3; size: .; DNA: TGTGCCAGCAGCTTGGGCAACACAGATACGCAGTATTTT; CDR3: CASSLGNTDTQYF
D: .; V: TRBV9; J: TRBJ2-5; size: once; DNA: TGTGCCAGCAGCGAGGGGCAATGGAGCGGAGGGATTCATAAAGAGACCCAGTACTTC; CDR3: CASSEGQWSGGIHKETQYF
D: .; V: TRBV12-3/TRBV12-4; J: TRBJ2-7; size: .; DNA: TGTGCCAGCAGTTTAGCCCTAAGGAGGGCCGAGCAGTACTTC; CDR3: CASSLALRRAEQYF
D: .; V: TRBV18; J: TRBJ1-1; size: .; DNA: TGTGCCACCTCTCAGGAGATGAACACTGAAGCTTTCTTT; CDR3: CATSQEMNTEAFF
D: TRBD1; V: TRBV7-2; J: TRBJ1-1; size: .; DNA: TGTGCCAGCAGCCCCAGACAGGGATTGAACACTGAAGCTTTCTTT; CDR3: CASSPRQGLNTEAFF
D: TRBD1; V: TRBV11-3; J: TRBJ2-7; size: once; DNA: TGTGCCAGCAGCCCTCCTCCGGGACAGGGTAATGCCTACGAGCAGTACTTC; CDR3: CASSPPPGQGNAYEQYF
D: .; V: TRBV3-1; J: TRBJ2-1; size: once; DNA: TGTGCCAGCAGCCAAGCGAGGGGGATTGAGCAGTTCTTC; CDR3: CASSQARGIEQFF
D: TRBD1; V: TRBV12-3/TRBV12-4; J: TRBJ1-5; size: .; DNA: TGTGCCAGCAGAGAGCAATCGGGACAGGGGAGTTTGCAGCCCCAGCATTTT; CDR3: CASREQSGQGSLQPQHF
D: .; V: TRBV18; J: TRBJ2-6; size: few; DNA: TGTGCCAGCTCACTATCATCCGGGGCCAACGTCCTGACTTTC; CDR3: CASSLSSGANVLTF